The 10 T cell receptor beta chains listed next were all sequenced from one sample in a study of breast tumors, draining lymph nodes, adjacent tissues. TCRdb reprocessed the multiplex PCR reads via MiXCR and lists one record per CDR3 protein. The sample gives fewer than 200,000 distinct CDR3 sequences, 33% of which show up once; about 3.8% is in the top ten. The lymph nodes were axillary draining lymph nodes from breast cancer patients. Material: axillary lymph node tissue. These receptor sequences come from a female donor with breast cancer. Some clones in this sample may be carry-over from other donors' samples.

The chain couples TRBV20-1 to TRBJ1-3; the D is unclear. The germline V and J ends were trimmed by 0 bases and 10 bases, with 7 bases remaining between them. The CDR3 has 11 amino acids. Germline assignment: CDR1 DFQATT and CDR2 SNEGSKA (reference sequence). The CDR3 sequence is CSARDPGTIYF. The CDR3 DNA follows: TGCAGTGCTAGAGACCCCGGAACCATATATTTT.

The chain couples TRBV25-1 to TRBJ1-1; no reliable D call. The germline gives CDR1 MGHDK, CDR2 SYGVNS. The CDR3 is made up of 13 amino acids. The V end was cut by 3 bases, the J end by 6 bases, with 11 bases between. The DNA for the CDR3 is TGTGCCAGCAGTGACTGGGGAGGTGCTGAAGCTTTCTTT. Translated: CASSDWGGAEAFF.

This clonotype came up many times. The genes are TRBV20-1 and TRBJ2-7, with 12 positions matching TRBD2. CDR1 and CDR2 (germline): DFQATT, SNEGSKA (reference sequence). This CDR3 has 16 amino acids. Trimming took 3 bases from V and 7 from J; bases not matched to a gene: 13. Written as DNA, the CDR3 is TGCAGTGCTAGGAAGGGGTCTAGCGGGAGGGCGGGAGAGCAGTACTTC. Amino acids: CSARKGSSGRAGEQYF.

A note on this clonotype: A much larger clone is a single base away; this may be a read error. This chain links TRBV20-1 with TRBJ2-4; TRBD2 matches at 8 bases. Looked up from germline, CDR1 is DFQATT and CDR2 is SNEGSKA (reference sequence). CDR3 size: 14 residues. With V trimmed by 0 bases and J by 5 bases, 3 bases remained unmatched. The CDR3 reads CSARDPGRENIQYF. In DNA form, the CDR3 reads TGCAGTGCTAGAGATCCCGGGAGGGAAAACATTCAGTACTTC.

This sequence joins TRBV28 and TRBJ1-5, with D tentatively TRBD1 (5 bases). Germline-derived CDR1 and CDR2 are MDHEN and SYDVKM. Between the trimmed V and J ends, which lost 6 bases and 1 base, there was a span of 10 bases. There are 14 residues in the CDR3. DNA of the CDR3: TGTGCCAGCAGAGATGACAGAAGCAATCAGCCCCAGCATTTT. Translation: CASRDDRSNQPQHF.

Of note for this clonotype: Given a much more abundant clone one base away, this may be a read error. This rearrangement joins TRBV4-3 to TRBJ2-7, with unresolved D. The CDR3 consists of 13 residues. Germline lookup yields CDR1 LGHNA and CDR2 YSLEER. The CDR3 DNA sequence: TGCGCCGGCAGCCAAGAGCAAAGCTACGAGCAGTACTTC. It codes for CAGSQEQSYEQYF.

This clonotype has a count of ten or more. The rearrangement links TRBV24-1 to TRBJ2-7; D is possibly TRBD2 (5 bases). With 4 bases removed from V and 3 bases from J, the gap between germline ends came to 24 bases. The CDR3 runs 18 residues. Germline-derived CDR1 and CDR2 are KGHDR and SFDVKD. CDR3 bases: TGTGCCACCAGTGACGAAGCCTGGGTGGGGAGTTTCGTCTACGAGCAGTACTTC. It is translated as CATSDEAWVGSFVYEQYF.

This clonotype was seen a handful of times. The chain joins TRBV19 to TRBJ1-1; D not resolved. The CDR3 runs to 14 residues. The germline CDR1 and CDR2 sequences are LNHDA and SQIVND (reference sequence). The V end lost 5 bases, the J end lost 3 bases, and 13 bases lay between the germline ends. CDR3 in amino acids: CASSWVVGYTEAFF. The CDR3 DNA reads TGTGCCAGTAGTTGGGTCGTAGGCTACACTGAAGCTTTCTTT.

V gene TRBV7-6 combines with J gene TRBJ2-3; D gene ambiguous. The CDR3 extends over 15 amino acids. V lost 8 bases to trimming and J lost 2 bases, with 17 bases between them. Germline-derived CDR1 and CDR2 are SGHVS and FNYEAQ. CDR3 DNA sequence: TGTGCCAGCGGTTCCCCCGGGTCCCCCACAGATACGCAGTATTTT. Translating gives CASGSPGSPTDTQYF.

This clonotype was seen repeatedly, ten times or more. The rearrangement uses TRBV12-3 or TRBV12-4 and TRBJ1-3; maybe TRBD1 (5 bases). Trimming shortened V by 8 bases and J by 4 bases, and 15 bases separated the two germline ends. The CDR3 totals 14 residues. The CDR3 DNA reads as TGTGCCAGCTGGGGGGGGGGTCGGGGAAACACCATATATTTT. Translating gives CASWGGGRGNTIYF.